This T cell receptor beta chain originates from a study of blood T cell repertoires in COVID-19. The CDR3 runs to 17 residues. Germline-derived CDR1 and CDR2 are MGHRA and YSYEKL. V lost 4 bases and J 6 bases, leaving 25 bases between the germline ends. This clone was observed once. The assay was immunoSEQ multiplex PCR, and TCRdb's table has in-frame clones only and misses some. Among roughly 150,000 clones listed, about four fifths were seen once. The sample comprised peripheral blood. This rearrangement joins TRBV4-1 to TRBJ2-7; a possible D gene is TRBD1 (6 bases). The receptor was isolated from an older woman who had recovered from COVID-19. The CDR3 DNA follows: TGCGCCAGCAGCCCCCAACGGACAGACCCGGCAAGAGGCGAGCAGTACTTC. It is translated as CASSPQRTDPARGEQYF.